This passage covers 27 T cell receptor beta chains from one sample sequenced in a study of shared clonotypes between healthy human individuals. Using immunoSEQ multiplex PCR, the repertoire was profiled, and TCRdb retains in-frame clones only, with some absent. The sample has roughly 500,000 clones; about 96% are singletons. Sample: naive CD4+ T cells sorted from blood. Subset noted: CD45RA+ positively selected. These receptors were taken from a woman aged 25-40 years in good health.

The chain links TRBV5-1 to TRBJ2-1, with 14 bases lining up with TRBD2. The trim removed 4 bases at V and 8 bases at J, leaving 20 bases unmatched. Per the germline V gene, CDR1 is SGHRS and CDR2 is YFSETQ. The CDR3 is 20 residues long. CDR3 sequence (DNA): TGCGCCAGCAGCAAGAACCCGGGACTAGCGGGAGTACGGCCTATGGATGAGCAGTTCTTC. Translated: CASSKNPGLAGVRPMDEQFF.

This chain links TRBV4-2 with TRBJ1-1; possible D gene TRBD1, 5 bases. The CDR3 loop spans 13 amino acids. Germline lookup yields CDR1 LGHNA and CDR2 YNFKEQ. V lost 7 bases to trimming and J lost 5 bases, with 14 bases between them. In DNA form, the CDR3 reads TGTGCCAGCAACAAAGGGGTTGGGACTGAAGCTTTCTTT. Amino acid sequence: CASNKGVGTEAFF.

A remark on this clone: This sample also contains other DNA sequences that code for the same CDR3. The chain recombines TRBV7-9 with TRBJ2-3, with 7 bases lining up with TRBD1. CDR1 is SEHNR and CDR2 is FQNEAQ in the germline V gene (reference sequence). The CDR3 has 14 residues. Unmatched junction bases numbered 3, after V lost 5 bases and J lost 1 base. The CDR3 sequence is CASSPTGRTDTQYF. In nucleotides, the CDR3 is TGTGCCAGCAGCCCGACAGGGCGCACAGATACGCAGTATTTT.

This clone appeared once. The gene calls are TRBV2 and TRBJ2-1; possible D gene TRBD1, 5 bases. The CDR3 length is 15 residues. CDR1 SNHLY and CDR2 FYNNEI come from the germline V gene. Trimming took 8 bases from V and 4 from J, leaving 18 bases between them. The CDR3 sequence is CASRKGQGKYNEQFF. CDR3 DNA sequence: TGTGCCAGCCGTAAAGGGCAGGGAAAATACAATGAGCAGTTCTTC.

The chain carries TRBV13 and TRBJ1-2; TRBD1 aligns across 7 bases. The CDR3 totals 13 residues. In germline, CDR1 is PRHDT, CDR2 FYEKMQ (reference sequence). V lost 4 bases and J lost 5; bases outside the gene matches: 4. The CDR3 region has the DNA TGTGCCAGCAGCTGGGCCAGGGGGTATGGCTACACCTTC. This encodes CASSWARGYGYTF.

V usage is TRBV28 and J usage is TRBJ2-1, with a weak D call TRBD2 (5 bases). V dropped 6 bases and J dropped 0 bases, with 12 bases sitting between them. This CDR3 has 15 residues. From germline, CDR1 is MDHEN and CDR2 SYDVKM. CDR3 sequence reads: CASSRTHDSYNEQFF. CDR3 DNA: TGTGCCAGCAGCAGGACTCACGACTCCTACAATGAGCAGTTCTTC.

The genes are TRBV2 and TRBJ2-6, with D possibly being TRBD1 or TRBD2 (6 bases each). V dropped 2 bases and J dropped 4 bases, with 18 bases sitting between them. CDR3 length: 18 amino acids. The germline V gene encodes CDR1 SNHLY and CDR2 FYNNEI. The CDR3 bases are TGTGCCAGCAGTGAACGGGGGCCCGACCAGTCAGGGGCCAACGTCCTGACTTTC. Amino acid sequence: CASSERGPDQSGANVLTF.

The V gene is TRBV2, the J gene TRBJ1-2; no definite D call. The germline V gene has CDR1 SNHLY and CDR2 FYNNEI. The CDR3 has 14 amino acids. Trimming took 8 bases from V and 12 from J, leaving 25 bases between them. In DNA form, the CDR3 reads TGTGCCAGCGCGCCCGCACGCGAGACGCCTCTACACACCTTC. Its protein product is CASAPARETPLHTF. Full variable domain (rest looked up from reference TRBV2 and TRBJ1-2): EPEVTQTPSHQVTQMGQEVILRCVPISNHLYFYWYRQILGQKVEFLVSFYNNEISEKSEIFDDQFSVERPDGSNFTLKIRSTKLEDSAMYFCASAPARETPLHTFGSGTRLTVV.

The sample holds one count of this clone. The CDR3 region is CASSSQTDRGGNQPQHF. CDR3 sequence (DNA): TGTGCCAGCAGTTCACAGACGGACAGGGGCGGCAATCAGCCCCAGCATTTT. The chain combines TRBV28 with TRBJ1-5; the match to TRBD1 covers 9 bases. The V segment lost 4 bases and the J segment 2 bases; nucleotides outside the gene matches: 9. Germline CDR1 and CDR2: MDHEN and SYDVKM. CDR3 length: 17 amino acids.

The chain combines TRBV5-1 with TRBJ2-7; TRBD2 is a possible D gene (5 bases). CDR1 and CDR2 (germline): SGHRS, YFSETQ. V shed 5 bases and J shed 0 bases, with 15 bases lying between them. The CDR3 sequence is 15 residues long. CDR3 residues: CASRGSAASSYEQYF. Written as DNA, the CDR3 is TGCGCCAGCAGAGGGAGCGCCGCGAGCTCCTACGAGCAGTACTTC.

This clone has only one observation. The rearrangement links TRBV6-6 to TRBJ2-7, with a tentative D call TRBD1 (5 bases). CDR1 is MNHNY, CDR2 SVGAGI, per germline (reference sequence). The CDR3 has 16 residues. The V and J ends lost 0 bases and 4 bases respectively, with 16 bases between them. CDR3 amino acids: CASSYSMSGYQYEQYF. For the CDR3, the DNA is TGTGCCAGCAGTTACTCGATGTCAGGGTATCAATACGAGCAGTACTTC.

The CDR3 region has the DNA TGTGCCAGCAGCGTAGGGGACTTTGTCCGGACAGATACGCAGTATTTT. Translating gives CASSVGDFVRTDTQYF. This chain joins TRBV9 and TRBJ2-3; maybe TRBD2 (6 bases). CDR1 and CDR2 from the germline V gene are SGDLS and YYNGEE. Trimming took off 0 bases at V and 3 bases at J, with 14 bases between the two ends. CDR3 length: 16 residues.

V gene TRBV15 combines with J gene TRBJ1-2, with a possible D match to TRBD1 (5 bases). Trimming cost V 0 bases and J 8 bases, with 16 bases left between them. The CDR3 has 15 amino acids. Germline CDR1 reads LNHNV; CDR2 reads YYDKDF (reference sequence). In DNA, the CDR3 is TGTGCCACCAGCAGAGAACGGGACTTGCCGAGGGGCTACACCTTC. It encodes CATSRERDLPRGYTF.

In DNA, the CDR3 is TGTGCCAGCAGTTACAGCTTAGTGGAGCCCACAGATACGCAGTATTTT. Translation gives CASSYSLVEPTDTQYF. This chain links TRBV6-5 with TRBJ2-3, with D uncertain. The CDR3 is made up of 16 amino acids. The germline CDR1 and CDR2 sequences are MNHEY and SVGAGI. V lost 2 bases and J 2 bases, leaving 14 bases between the germline ends.

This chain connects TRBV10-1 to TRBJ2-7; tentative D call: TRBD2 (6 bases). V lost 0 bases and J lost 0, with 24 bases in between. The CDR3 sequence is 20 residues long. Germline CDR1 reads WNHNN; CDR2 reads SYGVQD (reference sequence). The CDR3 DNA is TGCGCCAGCAGTGAGTCCCACCGTCTTAGTCGTTTGGAGGGCTCCTACGAGCAGTACTTC. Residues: CASSESHRLSRLEGSYEQYF.

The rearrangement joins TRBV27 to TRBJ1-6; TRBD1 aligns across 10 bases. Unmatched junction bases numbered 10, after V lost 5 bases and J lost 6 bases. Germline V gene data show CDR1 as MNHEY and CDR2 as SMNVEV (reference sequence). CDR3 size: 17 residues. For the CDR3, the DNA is TGTGCCAGCAGTCCAAGGACAGGGGGAAAGGGTAATTCACCCCTCCACTTT. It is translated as CASSPRTGGKGNSPLHF.

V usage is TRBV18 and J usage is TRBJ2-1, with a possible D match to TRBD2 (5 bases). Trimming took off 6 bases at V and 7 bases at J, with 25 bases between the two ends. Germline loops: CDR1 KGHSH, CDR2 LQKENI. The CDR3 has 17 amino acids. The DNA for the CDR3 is TGTGCCAGCTCTCCCGACCTGAGCTTAGGAGGAACTAATGAGCAGTTCTTC. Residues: CASSPDLSLGGTNEQFF.

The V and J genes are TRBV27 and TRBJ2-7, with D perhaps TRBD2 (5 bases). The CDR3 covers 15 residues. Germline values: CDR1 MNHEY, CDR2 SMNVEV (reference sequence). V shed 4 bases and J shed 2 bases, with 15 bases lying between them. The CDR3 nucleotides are TGTGCCAGCAGTTCAGGAGGCAGTCCGGCCTACGAGCAGTACTTC. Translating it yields CASSSGGSPAYEQYF.

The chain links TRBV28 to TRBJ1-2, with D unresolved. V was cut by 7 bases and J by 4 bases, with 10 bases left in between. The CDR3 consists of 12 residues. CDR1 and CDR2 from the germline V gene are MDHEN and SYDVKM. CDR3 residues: CASNGVGYGYTF. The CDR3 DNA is TGTGCCAGCAACGGGGTGGGCTATGGCTACACCTTC.

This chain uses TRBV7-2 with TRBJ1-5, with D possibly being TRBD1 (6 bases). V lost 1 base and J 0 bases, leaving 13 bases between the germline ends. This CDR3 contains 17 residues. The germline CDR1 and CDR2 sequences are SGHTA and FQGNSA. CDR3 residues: CASSLVGGPHSNQPQHF. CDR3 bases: TGTGCCAGCAGCTTAGTCGGGGGGCCTCATAGCAATCAGCCCCAGCATTTT.

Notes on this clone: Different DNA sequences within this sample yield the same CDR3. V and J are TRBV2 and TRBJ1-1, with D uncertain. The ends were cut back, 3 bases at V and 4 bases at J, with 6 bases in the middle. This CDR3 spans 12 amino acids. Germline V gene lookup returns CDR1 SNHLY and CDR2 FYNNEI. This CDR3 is CASSEGGTEAFF. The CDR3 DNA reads TGTGCCAGCAGTGAGGGTGGCACTGAAGCTTTCTTT.

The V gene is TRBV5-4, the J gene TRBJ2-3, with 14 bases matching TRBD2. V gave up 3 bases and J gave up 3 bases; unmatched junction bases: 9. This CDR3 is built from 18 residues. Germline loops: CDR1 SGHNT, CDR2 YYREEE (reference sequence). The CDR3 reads CASSSGTSGSGSTDTQYF. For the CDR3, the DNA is TGTGCCAGCAGCTCCGGGACTAGCGGGAGTGGGTCGACAGATACGCAGTATTTT. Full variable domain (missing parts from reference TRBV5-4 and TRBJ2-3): ETGVTQSPTHLIKTRGQQVTLRCSSQSGHNTVSWYQQALGQGPQFIFQYYREEENGRGNFPPRFSGLQFPNYSSELNVNALELDDSALYLCASSSGTSGSGSTDTQYFGPGTRLTVL.

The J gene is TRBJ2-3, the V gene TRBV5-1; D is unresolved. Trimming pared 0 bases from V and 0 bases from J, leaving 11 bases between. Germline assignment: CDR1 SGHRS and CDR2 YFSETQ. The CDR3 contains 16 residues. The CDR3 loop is CASSLESPPSTDTQYF. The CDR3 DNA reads TGCGCCAGCAGCTTGGAATCCCCACCTAGCACAGATACGCAGTATTTT.

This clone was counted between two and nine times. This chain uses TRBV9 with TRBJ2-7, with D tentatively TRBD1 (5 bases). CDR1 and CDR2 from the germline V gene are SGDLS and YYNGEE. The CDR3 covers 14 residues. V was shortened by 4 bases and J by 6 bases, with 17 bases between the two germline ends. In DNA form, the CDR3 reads TGTGCCAGCAGCCGCGGTCCTTTCCAGGGCGAGCAGTACTTC. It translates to CASSRGPFQGEQYF. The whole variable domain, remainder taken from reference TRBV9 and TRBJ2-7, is DSGVTQTPKHLITATGQRVTLRCSPRSGDLSVYWYQQSLDQGLQFLIQYYNGEERAKGNILERFSAQQFPDLHSELNLSSLELGDSALYFCASSRGPFQGEQYFGPGTRLTVT.

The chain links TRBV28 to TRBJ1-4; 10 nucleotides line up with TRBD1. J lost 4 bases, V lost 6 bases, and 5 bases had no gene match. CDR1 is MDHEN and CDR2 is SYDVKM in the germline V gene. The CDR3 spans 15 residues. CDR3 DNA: TGTGCCAGCAGCGACGGACAGGGGGGTAATGAAAAACTGTTTTTT. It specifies CASSDGQGGNEKLFF.

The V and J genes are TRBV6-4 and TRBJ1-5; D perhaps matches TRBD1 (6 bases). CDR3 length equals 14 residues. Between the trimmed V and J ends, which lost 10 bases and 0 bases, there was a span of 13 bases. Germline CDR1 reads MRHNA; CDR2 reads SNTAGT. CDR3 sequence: CANGTTDSNQPQHF. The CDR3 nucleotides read TGTGCCAACGGGACAACGGATAGCAATCAGCCCCAGCATTTT.

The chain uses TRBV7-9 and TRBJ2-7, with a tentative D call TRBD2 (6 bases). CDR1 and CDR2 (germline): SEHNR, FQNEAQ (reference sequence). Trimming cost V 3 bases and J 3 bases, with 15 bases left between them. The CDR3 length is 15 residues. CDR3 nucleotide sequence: TGTGCCAGCAGCTTCGGTCTAGCGCTCTACTACGAGCAGTACTTC. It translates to CASSFGLALYYEQYF. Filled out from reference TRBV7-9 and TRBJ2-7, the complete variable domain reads DTGVSQNPRHKITKRGQNVTFRCDPISEHNRLYWYRQTLGQGPEFLTYFQNEAQLEKSRLLSDRFSAERPKGSFSTLEIQRTEQGDSAMYLCASSFGLALYYEQYFGPGTRLTVT.